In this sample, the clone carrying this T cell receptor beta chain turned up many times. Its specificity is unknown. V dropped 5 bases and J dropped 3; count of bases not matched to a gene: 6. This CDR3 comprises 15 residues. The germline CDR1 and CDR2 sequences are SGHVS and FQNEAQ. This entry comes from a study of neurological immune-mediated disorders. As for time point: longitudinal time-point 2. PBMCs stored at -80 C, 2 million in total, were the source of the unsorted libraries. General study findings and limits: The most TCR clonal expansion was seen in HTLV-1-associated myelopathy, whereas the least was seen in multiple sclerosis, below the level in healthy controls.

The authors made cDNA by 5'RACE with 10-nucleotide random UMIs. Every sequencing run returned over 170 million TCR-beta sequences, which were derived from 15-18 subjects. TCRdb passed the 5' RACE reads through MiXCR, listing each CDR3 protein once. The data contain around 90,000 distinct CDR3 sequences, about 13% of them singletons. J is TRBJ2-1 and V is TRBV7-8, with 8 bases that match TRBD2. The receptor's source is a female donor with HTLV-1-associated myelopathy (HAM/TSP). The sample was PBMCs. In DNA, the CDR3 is TGTGCCAGCAGCCTCCGGGGGGGCGGCTACAATGAGCAGTTCTTC. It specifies CASSLRGGGYNEQFF.